This entry describes one TCR beta chain. Its antigen remains unidentified. No clone much larger than this one lies a single base away; base qualities are absent. The CDR3 starts with the cysteine, ends with the phenylalanine, and has 14 residues. The retained sequence is limited to the CDR3, 42 bases, with the frame set at the first base. The germline V and J ends show losses of 5 bases and 7 bases respectively, and no gene match explains 6 bases of the junction. CDR1 and CDR2, looked up from the germline V gene, are MNHNS and SASEGT. The receptor library was made with PCR. The instrument was an Illumina HiSeq 2500. To normalize quantification of the TCRbeta repertoire, the TCR libraries were built with molecular barcoding that relied on unique molecular identifiers. In TCRdb, the public reads were trimmed at Q25 with fastp and aligned with MiXCR, with productive beta chains retained. Each entry is one CDR3 protein sequence, shown with its most common DNA and genes. Present in this sample are 500,000 or so distinct CDR3 sequences, 32% of which were seen just once. The ten largest clonotypes hold more than 2% of the sample.

The data originate from a study of T-cell reconstitution after alpha-beta-depleted transplantation in children (TCRdb year 2016). Broadly, across the study: T-cell immune reconstitution after TCRalphabeta/CD19-depleted allogeneic hematopoietic cell transplantation in children was quantitatively tracked in the study by means of TCR repertoire profiling.

This clonotype was obtained from a human donor who donated a stem cell graft to a child with aplastic anemia. The chain couples TRBV6-1 to TRBJ1-1, and 11 junctional nucleotides match TRBD1. Here the sequenced sample was PBMCs from the stem cell graft donor, taken from the stem cell graft. The DNA sequence follows: TGTGCCAGCAGTCATCCGGGACAGGGGGGTGAAGCTTTCTTT. This translates into CASSHPGQGGEAFF.